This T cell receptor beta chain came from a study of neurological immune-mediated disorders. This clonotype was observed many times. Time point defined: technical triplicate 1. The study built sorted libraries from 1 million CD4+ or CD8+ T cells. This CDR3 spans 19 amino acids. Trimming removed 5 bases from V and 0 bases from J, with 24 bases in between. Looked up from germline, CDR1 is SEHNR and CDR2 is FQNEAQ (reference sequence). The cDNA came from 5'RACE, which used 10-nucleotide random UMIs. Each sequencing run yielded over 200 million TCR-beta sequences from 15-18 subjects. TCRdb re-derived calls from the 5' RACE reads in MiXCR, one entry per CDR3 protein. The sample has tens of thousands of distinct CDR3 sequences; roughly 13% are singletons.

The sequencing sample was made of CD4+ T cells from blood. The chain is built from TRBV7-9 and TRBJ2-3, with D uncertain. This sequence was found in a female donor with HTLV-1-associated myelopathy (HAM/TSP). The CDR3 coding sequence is TGTGCCAGCAGCCAAAAACTCCCCTCCAGCCCGGCTAGCACAGATACGCAGTATTTT. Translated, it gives CASSQKLPSSPASTDTQYF.